This TCR beta chain was sequenced in a study of blood T cell repertoires in COVID-19. This clone was detected many times. The CDR3 sequence is 11 residues long. Trimming removed 6 bases from V and 14 bases from J, with 17 bases in between. Germline values: CDR1 DFQATT, CDR2 SNEGSKA (reference sequence). Generated by immunoSEQ multiplex PCR, the TCRdb table keeps only in-frame clones and is missing some. The sample contains some 200,000 clones, roughly 77% of which appear only once. The source of this sequence is a man aged 35-49 years who had recovered from COVID-19. Material for sequencing was PBMCs or T cells enriched from blood (not recorded which). This chain uses TRBV20-1 with TRBJ2-1, with D unresolved. CDR3 DNA sequence: TGCAGTGCGAGAACCGGGTCTTTCAAGTTCTTC. Translation gives CSARTGSFKFF.